This TCR beta chain originates from a study of monozygotic twins with inflammatory bowel disease. Via template switching, UMIs carrying a 6-nucleotide sample barcode were introduced. Reanalyzing the 5' RACE reads, TCRdb keeps one entry per CDR3 protein, without DNA. Reported are roughly 150,000 distinct CDR3 sequences; the ten largest clones contain less than 3%. CDR3 length: 14 residues. The sequenced material came from blood. This chain links TRBV12-3 or TRBV12-4 with TRBJ1-1; TCRdb calls TRBD1, which cannot be checked without DNA. This receptor was taken from a human donor with ulcerative colitis or Crohn's disease, or a healthy co-twin of an affected twin (not recorded which). CDR3 sequence reads: CASSLDRLGTEAFF.